Presented here are 11 T cell receptor beta chains from one specimen sequenced in a study of cytomegalovirus exposure and HLA in healthy donors. The PCR was carried out with 60 Vbeta primers and 13 Jbeta primers. Assay used: immunoSEQ multiplex PCR; TCRdb lists only in-frame clones, some missing. The sample contains around 150,000 clones, 75% of which appear only once. Sequencing was performed on PBMCs. These TCRs come from a male donor in good health and CMV-seronegative.

This clone has just one count. The V gene is TRBV6-1, the J gene TRBJ2-5; D remains unclear. Trimming left V 3 bases short and J 5 bases short, with 10 bases between. This CDR3 has 13 residues. From germline, CDR1 is MNHNS and CDR2 SASEGT. CDR3 sequence: CASSDLVRETQYF. The CDR3 DNA sequence: TGTGCCAGCAGTGACCTAGTTAGGGAGACCCAGTACTTC.

J is TRBJ2-7 and V is TRBV7-9; D may be TRBD2 (5 bases). V shed 3 bases and J shed 0 bases, with 18 bases lying between them. Germline values: CDR1 SEHNR, CDR2 FQNEAQ (reference sequence). This CDR3 is built from 17 residues. CDR3 in amino acids: CASSFTVGRGDSYEQYF. The CDR3 bases are TGTGCCAGCAGCTTTACCGTAGGTCGGGGTGACTCCTACGAGCAGTACTTC.

CDR3 nucleotides: TGTGCCAGCAGGGTACAGGGGAAAGATACGCAGTATTTT. This sequence encodes CASRVQGKDTQYF. The chain uses TRBV9 and TRBJ2-3; 7 bases fit TRBD1. The V gene end was trimmed by 5 bases and the J gene end by 5 bases; junction bases not matched to a gene: 5. The germline V gene encodes CDR1 SGDLS and CDR2 YYNGEE. CDR3 length: 13 amino acids.

This clone was observed a few times. This chain links TRBV5-6 with TRBJ2-2, with TRBD2 identical over 8 bases. From germline, CDR1 is SGHDT and CDR2 YYEEEE. Trimming at V came to 6 bases and at J to 1 base, leaving 11 bases not matched to a gene. The CDR3 has 17 residues. CDR3 nucleotides: TGTGCCAGCATCCCTGGGGGCGGGAGGAGGAACACCGGGGAGCTGTTTTTT. Its protein product is CASIPGGGRRNTGELFF.

This chain uses TRBV29-1 with TRBJ2-7; TRBD2 agrees at 7 bases. The length of the CDR3 is 11 residues. The ends lost 2 bases at V and 9 bases at J; junction bases unmatched: 4. Per the germline V gene, CDR1 is SQVTM and CDR2 is ANQGSEA. Here the CDR3 DNA reads TGCAGCGTTGAACTAGCGGCCAGGCAGTACTTC. This codes for CSVELAARQYF.

The chain combines TRBV4-3 with TRBJ2-3, with 11 nucleotides matching TRBD2. The CDR3 is 17 amino acids. The germline gives CDR1 LGHNA, CDR2 YSLEER. The ends lost 1 base at V and 4 bases at J; junction bases unmatched: 7. CDR3 nucleotides: TGCGCCAGCAGCCAAGCTCGGACTAGCGGGTGGGCAGATACGCAGTATTTT. Its translation is CASSQARTSGWADTQYF.

The chain has TRBV6-4 and TRBJ1-4; D possibly corresponds to TRBD1 (6 bases). The CDR3 covers 15 residues. V was pared by 6 bases and J by 8 bases, with 19 bases between. Germline assignment: CDR1 MRHNA and CDR2 SNTAGT. The CDR3 nucleotides read TGTGCCAGCAGCGCACACAGGGATGGGTGGGAAAAACTGTTTTTT. It is translated as CASSAHRDGWEKLFF.

V is TRBV7-9 and J is TRBJ2-5; weak D call: TRBD1 (6 bases). The germline CDR1 and CDR2 sequences are SEHNR and FQNEAQ (reference sequence). This CDR3 has 15 residues. Between the trimmed V and J ends, which lost 5 bases and 3 bases, there was a span of 16 bases. CDR3 DNA sequence: TGTGCCAGCAGCATCGGACAGCCCTTCGAAGAGACCCAGTACTTC. It codes for CASSIGQPFEETQYF.

CDR3 protein: CASSPNGQGIYEQYF. The CDR3, as DNA: TGTGCCAGCAGCCCAAACGGACAGGGGATCTACGAGCAGTACTTC. The chain employs TRBV7-3 and TRBJ2-7; 9 positions match TRBD1. Germline CDR1 and CDR2: SGHTA and FQGTGA. The J segment lost 3 bases and the V segment lost 5 bases, leaving 8 bases of the junction unmatched. CDR3 size: 15 residues.

Points on this clone: Given the absence of the conserved phenylalanine or tryptophan at the CDR3 end, a read error is likely. It is unclear where the CDR3 begins or ends on the DNA, so no DNA is shown, and the CDR3 is as TCRdb lists it. J is TRBJ2-7 and V is TRBV9; TRBD1 reflects the table's D call only, with no check against the DNA. Including both end residues, the CDR3 is 11 amino acids long. From germline, CDR1 is SGDLS and CDR2 YYNGEE. CDR3 residues: CASSPTGRNGS.

This clone was counted once. Different DNA sequences within this sample yield the same CDR3. The V gene is TRBV6-5, the J gene TRBJ2-7; a weak D match, TRBD1 (5 bases). V was trimmed by 0 bases and J by 3 bases, leaving 6 bases between them. CDR3 length: 13 residues. Germline CDR1 MNHEY, CDR2 SVGAGI. The CDR3 nucleotides read TGTGCCAGCAGTTACTCTCAGGGCTACGAGCAGTACTTC. This sequence encodes CASSYSQGYEQYF.